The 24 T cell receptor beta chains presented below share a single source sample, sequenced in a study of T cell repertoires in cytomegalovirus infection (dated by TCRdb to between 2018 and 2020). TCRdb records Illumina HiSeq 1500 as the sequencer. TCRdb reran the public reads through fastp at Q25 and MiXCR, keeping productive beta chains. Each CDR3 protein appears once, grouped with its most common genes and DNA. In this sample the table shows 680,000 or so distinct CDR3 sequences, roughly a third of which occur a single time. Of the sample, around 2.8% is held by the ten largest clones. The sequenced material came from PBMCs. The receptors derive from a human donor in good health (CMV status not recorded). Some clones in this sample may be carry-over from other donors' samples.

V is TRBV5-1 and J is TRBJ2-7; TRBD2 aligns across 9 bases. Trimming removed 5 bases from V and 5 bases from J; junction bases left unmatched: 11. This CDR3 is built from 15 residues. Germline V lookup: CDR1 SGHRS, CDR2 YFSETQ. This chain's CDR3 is CASSLIPSGTHEQYF. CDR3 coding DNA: TGCGCCAGCAGTCTAATCCCTAGCGGGACCCACGAGCAGTACTTC.

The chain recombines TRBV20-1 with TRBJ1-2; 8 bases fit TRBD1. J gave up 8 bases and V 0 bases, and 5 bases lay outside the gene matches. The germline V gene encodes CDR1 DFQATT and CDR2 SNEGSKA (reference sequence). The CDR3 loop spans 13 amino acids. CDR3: CSARDSGGRGYTF. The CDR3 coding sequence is TGCAGTGCTAGAGATTCAGGGGGCAGGGGCTACACCTTC.

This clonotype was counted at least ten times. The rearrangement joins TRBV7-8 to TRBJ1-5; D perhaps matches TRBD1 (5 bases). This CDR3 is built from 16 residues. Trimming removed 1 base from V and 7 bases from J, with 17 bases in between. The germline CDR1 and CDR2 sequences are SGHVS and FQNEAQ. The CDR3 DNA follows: TGTGCCAGCAGCTTAGAAGGGGCAGTTTTCAGGCAGCCCCAGCATTTT. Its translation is CASSLEGAVFRQPQHF.

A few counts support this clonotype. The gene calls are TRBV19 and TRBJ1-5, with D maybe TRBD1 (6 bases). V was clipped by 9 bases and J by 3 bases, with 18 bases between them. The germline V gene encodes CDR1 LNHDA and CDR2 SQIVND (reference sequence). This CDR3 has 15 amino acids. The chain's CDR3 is CASRSLTGLNQPQHF. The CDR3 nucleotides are TGTGCCAGCCGATCCTTGACAGGACTCAATCAGCCCCAGCATTTT.

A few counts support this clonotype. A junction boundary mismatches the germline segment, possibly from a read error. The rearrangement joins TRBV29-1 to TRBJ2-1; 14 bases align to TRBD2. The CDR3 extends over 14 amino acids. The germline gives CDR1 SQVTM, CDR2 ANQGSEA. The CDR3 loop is CSVEARLAGGPSIF. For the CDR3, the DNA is TGCAGCGTTGAAGCCAGACTAGCGGGAGGGCCCTCTATCTTC.

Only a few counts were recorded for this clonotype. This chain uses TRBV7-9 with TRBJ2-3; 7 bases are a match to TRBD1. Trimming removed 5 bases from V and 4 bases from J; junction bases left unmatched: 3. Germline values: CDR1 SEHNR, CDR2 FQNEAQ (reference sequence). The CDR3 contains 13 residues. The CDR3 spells CASSARGPDTQYF. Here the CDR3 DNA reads TGTGCCAGCAGCGCTAGGGGGCCAGATACGCAGTATTTT. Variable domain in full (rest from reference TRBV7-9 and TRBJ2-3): DTGVSQNPRHKITKRGQNVTFRCDPISEHNRLYWYRQTLGQGPEFLTYFQNEAQLEKSRLLSDRFSAERPKGSFSTLEIQRTEQGDSAMYLCASSARGPDTQYFGPGTRLTVL.

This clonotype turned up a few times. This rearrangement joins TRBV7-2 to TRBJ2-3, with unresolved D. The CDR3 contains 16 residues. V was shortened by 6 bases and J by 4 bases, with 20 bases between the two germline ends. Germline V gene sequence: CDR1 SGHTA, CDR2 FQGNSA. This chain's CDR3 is CASSPLGGDRADTQYF. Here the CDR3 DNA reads TGTGCCAGCAGTCCTCTTGGCGGCGACCGGGCAGATACGCAGTATTTT.

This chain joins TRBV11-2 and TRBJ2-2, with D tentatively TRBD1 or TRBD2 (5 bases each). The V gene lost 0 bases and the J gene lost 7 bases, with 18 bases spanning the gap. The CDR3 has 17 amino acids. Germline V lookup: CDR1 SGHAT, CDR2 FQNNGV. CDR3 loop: CASSLDLRGPSSGELFF. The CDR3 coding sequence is TGTGCCAGCAGCTTAGATCTGAGGGGACCCTCGAGCGGGGAGCTGTTTTTT.

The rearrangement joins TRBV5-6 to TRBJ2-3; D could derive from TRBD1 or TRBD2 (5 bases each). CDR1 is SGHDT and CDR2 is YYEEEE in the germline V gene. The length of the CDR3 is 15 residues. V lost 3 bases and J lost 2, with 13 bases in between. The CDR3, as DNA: TGTGCCAGCAGCTCGGGGACGAGAAACACAGATACGCAGTATTTT. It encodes CASSSGTRNTDTQYF.

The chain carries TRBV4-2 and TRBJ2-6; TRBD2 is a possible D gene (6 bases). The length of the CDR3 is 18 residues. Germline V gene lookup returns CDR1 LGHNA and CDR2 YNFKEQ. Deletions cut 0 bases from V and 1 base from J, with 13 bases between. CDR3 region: CASSQDGGTWSGANVLTF. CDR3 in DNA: TGTGCCAGCAGCCAAGACGGCGGGACCTGGTCTGGGGCCAACGTCCTGACTTTC.

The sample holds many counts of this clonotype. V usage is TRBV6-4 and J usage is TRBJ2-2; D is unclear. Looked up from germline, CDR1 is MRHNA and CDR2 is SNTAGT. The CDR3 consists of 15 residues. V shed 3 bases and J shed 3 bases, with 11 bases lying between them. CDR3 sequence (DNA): TGTGCCAGCAGTGATGGGTCACGGGACACCGGGGAGCTGTTTTTT. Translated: CASSDGSRDTGELFF.

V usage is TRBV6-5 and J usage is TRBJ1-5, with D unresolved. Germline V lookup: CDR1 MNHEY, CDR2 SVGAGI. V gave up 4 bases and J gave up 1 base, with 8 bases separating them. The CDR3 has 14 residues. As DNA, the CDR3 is TGTGCCAGCAGTTCCGAAGGGAGCAATCAGCCCCAGCATTTT. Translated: CASSSEGSNQPQHF.

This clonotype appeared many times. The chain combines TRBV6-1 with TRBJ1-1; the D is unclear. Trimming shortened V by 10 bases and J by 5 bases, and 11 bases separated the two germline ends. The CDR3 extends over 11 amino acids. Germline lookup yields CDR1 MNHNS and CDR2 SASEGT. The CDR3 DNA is TGTGCCACCCGGCTGGGGACTGAAGCTTTCTTT. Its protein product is CATRLGTEAFF.

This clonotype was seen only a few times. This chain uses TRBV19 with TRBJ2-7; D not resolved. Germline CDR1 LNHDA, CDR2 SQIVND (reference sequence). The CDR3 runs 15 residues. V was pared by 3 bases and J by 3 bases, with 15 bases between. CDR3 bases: TGTGCCAGTAGTATCGCCCTTCTGGGTATCTACGAGCAGTACTTC. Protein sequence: CASSIALLGIYEQYF.

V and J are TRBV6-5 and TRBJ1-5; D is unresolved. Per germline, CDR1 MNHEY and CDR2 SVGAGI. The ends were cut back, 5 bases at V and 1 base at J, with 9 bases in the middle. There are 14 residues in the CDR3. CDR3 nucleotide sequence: TGTGCCAGCAGTAGTAGGATAAGCAATCAGCCCCAGCATTTT. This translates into CASSSRISNQPQHF.

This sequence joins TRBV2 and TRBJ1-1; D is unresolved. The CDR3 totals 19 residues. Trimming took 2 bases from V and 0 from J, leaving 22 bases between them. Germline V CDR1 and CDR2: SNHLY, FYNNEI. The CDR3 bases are TGTGCCAGCAGTGAAATCGGCGCGTTTCCCGCCTTGATGAACACTGAAGCTTTCTTT. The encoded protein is CASSEIGAFPALMNTEAFF. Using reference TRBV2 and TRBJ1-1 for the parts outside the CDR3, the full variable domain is EPEVTQTPSHQVTQMGQEVILRCVPISNHLYFYWYRQILGQKVEFLVSFYNNEISEKSEIFDDQFSVERPDGSNFTLKIRSTKLEDSAMYFCASSEIGAFPALMNTEAFFGQGTRLTVV.

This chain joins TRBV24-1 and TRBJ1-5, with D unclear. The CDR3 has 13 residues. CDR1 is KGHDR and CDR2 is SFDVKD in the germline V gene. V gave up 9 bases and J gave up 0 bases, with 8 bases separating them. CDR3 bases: TGTGCCACCGCTACCGGTAGCAATCAGCCCCAGCATTTT. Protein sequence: CATATGSNQPQHF.

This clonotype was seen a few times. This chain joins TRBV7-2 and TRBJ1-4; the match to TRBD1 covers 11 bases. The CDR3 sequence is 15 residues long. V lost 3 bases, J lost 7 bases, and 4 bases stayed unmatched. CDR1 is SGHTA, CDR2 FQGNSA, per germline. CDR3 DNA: TGTGCCAGCAGCTTCGGACAGGGGGCTAGTGAAAAACTGTTTTTT. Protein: CASSFGQGASEKLFF.

Here the CDR3 reads CASSPRGGSWNTEAFF. In DNA, the CDR3 is TGTGCCAGCTCACCACGAGGGGGATCATGGAACACTGAAGCTTTCTTT. V is TRBV18 and J is TRBJ1-1, with TRBD1 as a possible D gene (6 bases). Germline CDR1 and CDR2: KGHSH and LQKENI. V was cut by 1 base and J by 1 base, with 13 bases left in between. The CDR3 extends over 16 amino acids. The whole variable domain, filled in from reference TRBV18 and TRBJ1-1, reads NAGVMQNPRHLVRRRGQEARLRCSPMKGHSHVYWYRQLPEEGLKFMVYLQKENIIDESGMPKERFSAEFPKEGPSILRIQQVVRGDSAAYFCASSPRGGSWNTEAFFGQGTRLTVV.

CDR3 amino acids: CASSLDGILGTQYF. The CDR3 nucleotides are TGCGCCAGCAGCTTGGATGGCATTTTAGGTACGCAGTATTTT. The chain joins TRBV5-1 to TRBJ2-3; the D is unclear. CDR3 size: 14 residues. V was clipped by 0 bases and J by 8 bases, with 13 bases between them. The germline V gene encodes CDR1 SGHRS and CDR2 YFSETQ.

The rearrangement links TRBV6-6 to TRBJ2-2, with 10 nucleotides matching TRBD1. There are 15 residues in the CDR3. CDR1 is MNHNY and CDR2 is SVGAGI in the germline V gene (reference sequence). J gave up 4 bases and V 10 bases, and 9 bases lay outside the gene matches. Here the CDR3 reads CATIPTGGVTGELFF. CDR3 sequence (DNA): TGTGCCACCATTCCGACAGGGGGCGTCACCGGGGAGCTGTTTTTT.

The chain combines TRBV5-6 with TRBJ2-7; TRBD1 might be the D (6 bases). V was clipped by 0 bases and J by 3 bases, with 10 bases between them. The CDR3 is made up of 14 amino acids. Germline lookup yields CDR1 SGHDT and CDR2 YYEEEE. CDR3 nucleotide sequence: TGTGCCAGCAGCTTGGTCGGACAGTACTACGAGCAGTACTTC. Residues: CASSLVGQYYEQYF.

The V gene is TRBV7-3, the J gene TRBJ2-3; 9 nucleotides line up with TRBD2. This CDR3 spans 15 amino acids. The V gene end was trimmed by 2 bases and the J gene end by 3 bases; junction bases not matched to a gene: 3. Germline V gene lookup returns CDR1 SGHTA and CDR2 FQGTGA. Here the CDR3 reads CASSLSSGVTDTQYF. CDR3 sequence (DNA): TGTGCCAGCAGCTTATCTAGCGGGGTTACAGATACGCAGTATTTT.

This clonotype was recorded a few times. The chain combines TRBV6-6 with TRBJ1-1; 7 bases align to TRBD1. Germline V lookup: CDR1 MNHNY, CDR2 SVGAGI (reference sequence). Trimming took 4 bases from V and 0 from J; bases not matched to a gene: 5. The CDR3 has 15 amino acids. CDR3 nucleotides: TGTGCCAGCAGTTCCAAAGGGACAGTGAACACTGAAGCTTTCTTT. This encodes CASSSKGTVNTEAFF.